The next 22 T cell receptor beta chains were all read from a single sample in a study of shared T cell receptors in the human thymus. Assay used: immunoSEQ multiplex PCR; TCRdb lists only in-frame clones, some missing. The data contain 500,000 to 750,000 clones, 85% to 90% of them seen just once; the ten biggest clones take up around 0.01%. This same sample was also taken into another study, of human thymus T cells.

The sequencing input was thymocytes. The origin of the receptors is a boy under two years old with a congenital heart defect.

This clone was observed a handful of times. V is TRBV11-1 and J is TRBJ1-3; 8 bases map to TRBD1. Germline loops: CDR1 SGHAT, CDR2 FQDESV (reference sequence). The CDR3 consists of 17 residues. V shed 4 bases and J 4 bases; nucleotides not matched to a gene: 12. For the CDR3, the DNA is TGTGCCAGCAGCTCCATCGGACAGGGAAAAGGAGGAAACACCATATATTTT. Translating gives CASSSIGQGKGGNTIYF. The full variable domain, with the rest looked up from reference TRBV11-1 and TRBJ1-3, is EAEVAQSPRYKITEKSQAVAFWCDPISGHATLYWYRQILGQGPELLVQFQDESVVDDSQLPKDRFSAERLKGVDSTLKIQPAELGDSAMYLCASSSIGQGKGGNTIYFGEGSWLTVV.

The chain uses TRBV27 and TRBJ2-7; TRBD2 aligns across 9 bases. V lost 5 bases to trimming and J lost 4 bases; unmatched junction nucleotides: 15. The germline gives CDR1 MNHEY, CDR2 SMNVEV (reference sequence). The CDR3 loop spans 17 amino acids. This chain's CDR3 is CASSRSPREGEGYEQYF. The CDR3 region has the DNA TGTGCCAGCAGTCGCTCCCCGCGGGAGGGTGAAGGGTACGAGCAGTACTTC.

This clone has a handful of counts. The chain employs TRBV4-3 and TRBJ1-4, with 11 bases that match TRBD1. The V segment lost 3 bases and the J segment 8 bases; nucleotides outside the gene matches: 8. The CDR3 has 16 amino acids. Per germline, CDR1 LGHNA and CDR2 YSLEER. The CDR3 nucleotides read TGCGCCAGCAGCCATCGGCCGGGACAGGGGGGAGAAAAACTGTTTTTT. This gives the protein CASSHRPGQGGEKLFF.

The chain has TRBV7-2 and TRBJ2-5; D is unclear. Trimming removed 6 bases at V and 0 bases at J, with 17 bases between. Looked up from germline, CDR1 is SGHTA and CDR2 is FQGNSA. The CDR3 covers 16 residues. CDR3 residues: CASRLSPAWDQETQYF. In nucleotides, the CDR3 is TGTGCCAGCAGACTTAGCCCGGCGTGGGACCAAGAGACCCAGTACTTC.

The chain employs TRBV19 and TRBJ2-1, with D unresolved. CDR3 length: 15 amino acids. Germline V lookup: CDR1 LNHDA, CDR2 SQIVND (reference sequence). Trimming left V 5 bases short and J 5 bases short, with 16 bases between. The CDR3 region is CASSARSLHHNEQFF. CDR3 in DNA: TGTGCCAGTAGTGCGAGGTCCCTCCATCACAATGAGCAGTTCTTC.

This clone was seen a single time. The gene calls are TRBV5-1 and TRBJ2-1; 12 bases agree with TRBD2. Germline V gene sequence: CDR1 SGHRS, CDR2 YFSETQ. J lost 0 bases, V lost 0 bases, and 16 bases had no gene match. The CDR3 length is 22 residues. CDR3 amino acids: CASSLAASGTSGRPSSYNEQFF. Here the CDR3 DNA reads TGCGCCAGCAGCTTGGCCGCCTCGGGAACTAGCGGGAGGCCGAGCTCCTACAATGAGCAGTTCTTC.

V usage is TRBV28 and J usage is TRBJ2-2; 9 bases agree with TRBD2. The V gene's germline CDR1 is MDHEN and CDR2 SYDVKM. Trimming at V came to 4 bases and at J to 2 bases, leaving 2 bases not matched to a gene. The CDR3 has 15 amino acids. CDR3 loop: CASSSSGTNTGELFF. The CDR3 DNA is TGTGCCAGCAGTTCTAGCGGGACTAACACCGGGGAGCTGTTTTTT.

The rearrangement uses TRBV11-3 and TRBJ1-3; a weak D match, TRBD1 (5 bases). The CDR3 is 15 amino acids. Germline V gene data show CDR1 as SGHNT and CDR2 as YENEEA. The V end was cut by 5 bases, the J end by 0 bases, with 11 bases between. CDR3 in amino acids: CASSPTGVSGNTIYF. The CDR3 DNA follows: TGTGCCAGCAGCCCCACGGGGGTCTCTGGAAACACCATATATTTT.

This sequence joins TRBV9 and TRBJ1-2; tentatively, D is TRBD1 (5 bases). CDR1 is SGDLS and CDR2 is YYNGEE in the germline V gene. The CDR3 runs to 16 residues. Trimming left V 0 bases short and J 6 bases short, with 18 bases between. The CDR3 loop reads CASSVGELFGGNGYTF. The CDR3 region has the DNA TGTGCCAGCAGCGTAGGAGAACTCTTTGGGGGGAATGGCTACACCTTC.

The genes are TRBV7-8 and TRBJ2-7; D not certain. The CDR3 has 13 residues. CDR1 and CDR2 (germline): SGHVS, FQNEAQ. V was trimmed by 3 bases and J by 4 bases, leaving 10 bases between them. The CDR3, as DNA: TGTGCCAGCAGCTTGGGCCCCAGGTACGAGCAGTACTTC. The encoded protein is CASSLGPRYEQYF.

The chain is built from TRBV6-6 and TRBJ1-1; weak D call: TRBD1 (6 bases). The V end was cut by 5 bases, the J end by 4 bases, with 11 bases between. The CDR3 covers 13 residues. Germline V gives CDR1 MNHNY, CDR2 SVGAGI (reference sequence). Here the CDR3 DNA reads TGTGCCAGCAGTCAGGGGTCGGCCACTGAAGCTTTCTTT. It encodes CASSQGSATEAFF.

The gene calls are TRBV10-3 and TRBJ1-1; D is unresolved. Trimming took off 6 bases at V and 7 bases at J, with 18 bases between the two ends. The CDR3 runs 14 residues. The germline V gene has CDR1 ENHRY and CDR2 SYGVKD. The CDR3 coding sequence is TGTGCCATCAGCTCGAGAAAATCCGAGGGTGAAGCTTTCTTT. It is translated as CAISSRKSEGEAFF.

The chain combines TRBV5-1 with TRBJ2-7, with 8 bases that match TRBD2. The CDR3 totals 15 residues. After removal of 1 base from V and 2 bases from J, the junction contained 5 bases not matched to a gene. Germline loops: CDR1 SGHRS, CDR2 YFSETQ. The CDR3 protein is CASSLPGGYPYEQYF. The CDR3 DNA reads TGCGCCAGCAGCTTGCCGGGAGGGTATCCCTACGAGCAGTACTTC.

V usage is TRBV7-8 and J usage is TRBJ2-7; TRBD2 matches 12 bases. V dropped 4 bases and J dropped 2; count of bases not matched to a gene: 12. Germline loops: CDR1 SGHVS, CDR2 FQNEAQ. CDR3 length equals 18 residues. DNA for the CDR3: TGTGCCAGCAGCTCACGGACTAGCGGGAAGCGACAGGCCTACGAGCAGTACTTC. Translated, it gives CASSSRTSGKRQAYEQYF.

The chain recombines TRBV9 with TRBJ2-3; D perhaps matches TRBD2 (5 bases). The CDR3 is 12 residues long. V was clipped by 4 bases and J by 8 bases, with 11 bases between them. Looked up from germline, CDR1 is SGDLS and CDR2 is YYNGEE. The CDR3 region has the DNA TGTGCCAGCAGCTCCCGCCGGGGTACGCAGTATTTT. Translated, it gives CASSSRRGTQYF.

The rearrangement links TRBV7-8 to TRBJ2-1; 7 nucleotides match TRBD2. Germline V gene sequence: CDR1 SGHVS, CDR2 FQNEAQ. The CDR3 has 15 residues. The V gene end was trimmed by 2 bases and the J gene end by 1 base; junction bases not matched to a gene: 2. CDR3 residues: CASSLREGSYNEQFF. CDR3 sequence (DNA): TGTGCCAGCAGCTTAAGGGAGGGTTCCTACAATGAGCAGTTCTTC.

This sequence joins TRBV4-3 and TRBJ2-2; perhaps TRBD2 as D (5 bases). This CDR3 contains 14 residues. Trimming left V 1 base short and J 4 bases short, with 7 bases between. Germline V gives CDR1 LGHNA, CDR2 YSLEER. CDR3 loop: CASSQGGSTGELFF. In DNA, the CDR3 is TGCGCCAGCAGCCAAGGCGGGTCCACCGGGGAGCTGTTTTTT.

The chain is built from TRBV12-5 and TRBJ2-7; 8 bases align to TRBD1. This CDR3 is built from 14 residues. Per the germline V gene, CDR1 is LGHNT and CDR2 is FRNRAP. J was trimmed by 3 bases and V by 3 bases; bases with no gene match: 4. CDR3 sequence reads: CASGLATGGYEQYF. CDR3 DNA: TGTGCTAGTGGTTTAGCCACAGGGGGCTACGAGCAGTACTTC.

V gene TRBV4-3 combines with J gene TRBJ2-7, with 11 nucleotides matching TRBD2. After removal of 1 base from V and 0 bases from J, the junction contained 17 bases not matched to a gene. Per germline, CDR1 LGHNA and CDR2 YSLEER. The length of the CDR3 is 21 residues. This CDR3 is CASSQVSPGGPTSGTSYEQYF. The CDR3 DNA reads TGCGCCAGCAGCCAAGTCAGCCCGGGGGGGCCGACTAGCGGGACCTCCTACGAGCAGTACTTC.

The V and J genes are TRBV5-1 and TRBJ1-1; 9 nucleotides line up with TRBD1. Trimming cost V 0 bases and J 3 bases; bases outside gene matches: 0. The CDR3 contains 14 residues. Per germline, CDR1 SGHRS and CDR2 YFSETQ. The CDR3 spells CASSLGDRDTEAFF. In DNA form, the CDR3 reads TGCGCCAGCAGCTTGGGGGACAGGGACACTGAAGCTTTCTTT.

This sequence joins TRBV7-9 and TRBJ2-7, with TRBD1 matching over 9 bases. The V and J ends lost 1 base and 7 bases, in that order; junction bases with no gene match: 14. From germline, CDR1 is SEHNR and CDR2 FQNEAQ (reference sequence). CDR3 length: 17 residues. The CDR3 spells CASSLDSSDRGRGEQYF. The DNA of the CDR3 is TGTGCCAGCAGCTTAGACTCATCGGACAGGGGAAGGGGAGAGCAGTACTTC.

The genes are TRBV19 and TRBJ1-5, with TRBD1 as a possible D gene (5 bases). V was pared by 2 bases and J by 7 bases, with 15 bases between. CDR3 length: 15 amino acids. From germline, CDR1 is LNHDA and CDR2 SQIVND (reference sequence). CDR3 loop: CASSITLGVGQPQHF. The CDR3 bases are TGTGCCAGTAGTATAACTTTAGGGGTGGGACAGCCCCAGCATTTT.